The following is a TCR beta chain sequence with its context. No antigen is known for it. This sample stems from a study of tumor and adjacent non-tumor tissue in lung cancer. At the level of the study: Each sample yielded a few million productive TCRbeta reads on average.

V shed 7 bases and J 4 bases; nucleotides not matched to a gene: 13. The CDR3 sequence is 15 residues long. Germline CDR1 and CDR2: SGHRS and YFSETQ. The study, taken as a whole, reports: Higher tumor TCR diversity was associated with shorter survival.

RNA was extracted from bulk tissue without any cell sorting. TCRbeta libraries were built with three rounds of nested PCR, modified from ARM-PCR. TCRdb itself ran the multiplex PCR reads through MiXCR, one entry per CDR3 protein. The sample holds about 75,000 distinct CDR3 sequences, around four fifths seen once. Sequenced: lung tumor tissue. The sequence came from a woman aged 50 to 65 with non-small cell lung cancer. The chain joins TRBV5-1 to TRBJ2-7; 8 bases line up with TRBD2. The CDR3 coding sequence is TGCGCCAGCCGGACTAGCTGGATCTCTACATACGAGCAGTACTTC. This codes for CASRTSWISTYEQYF. The whole variable domain, filled in from reference TRBV5-1 and TRBJ2-7, reads KAGVTQTPRYLIKTRGQQVTLSCSPISGHRSVSWYQQTPGQGLQFLFEYFSETQRNKGNFPGRFSGRQFSNSRSEMNVSTLELGDSALYLCASRTSWISTYEQYFGPGTRLTVT.